This is a list of T cell receptor beta chains from one sample in a study of response to subunit inactivated influenza vaccine. Via MiXCR, TCRdb re-called the RT-PCR reads, giving one row per CDR3 protein. Of over 750,000 distinct CDR3 sequences listed, roughly 20% are singletons. Sequenced here: PBMCs from blood, sampled roughly 5 days after vaccination. The receptors originated from a man between 50 and 59 years old who received an inactivated influenza vaccine. Each CDR3 is given with its conserved first and last residue. Fields, in order: V gene, D gene, J gene, clone size, CDR3 protein, CDR3 DNA. A D gene is named only where the DNA matches it firmly. Not all rows give a size; the values are once, few, many and, for expanded clones, a class.

>TRBV12-3/TRBV12-4|.|TRBJ2-7|few
CASSTEFEQYF
TGTGCCAGCAGTACCGAGTTCGAGCAGTACTTC
>TRBV5-1|TRBD2|TRBJ2-1|few
CASSAGTSGGYNEQFF
TGCGCCAGCAGCGCGGGGACTAGCGGGGGCTACAATGAGCAGTTCTTC
>TRBV5-1|TRBD2|TRBJ2-1|.
CASSSTVSGGALEQFF
TGCGCCAGCAGCTCCACCGTGAGCGGGGGGGCCTTAGAGCAGTTCTTC
>TRBV6-1|TRBD1|TRBJ2-7|few
CASRRTGIASYEQYF
TGTGCCAGCAGGAGGACAGGGATAGCCTCCTACGAGCAGTACTTC
>TRBV5-1|.|TRBJ2-2|.
CASSLAAASVGELFF
TGCGCCAGCAGCCTGGCCGCGGCTAGTGTCGGGGAGCTGTTTTTT
>TRBV7-9|.|TRBJ2-7|.
CASSARGPNYEQYF
TGTGCCAGCAGCGCTCGGGGCCCTAACTACGAGCAGTACTTC
>TRBV29-1|TRBD2|TRBJ2-2|.
CSVQRGHSGELFF
TGCAGCGTGCAGCGGGGCCATAGCGGGGAGCTGTTTTTT
>TRBV7-9|.|TRBJ1-2|.
CASSLEAGTGYGYTF
TGTGCCAGCAGCTTAGAGGCGGGGACGGGCTATGGCTACACCTTC
>TRBV6-6|.|TRBJ2-5|.
CASSYGTETQYF
TGTGCCAGCAGTTACGGGACGGAGACCCAGTACTTC
>TRBV12-3/TRBV12-4|.|TRBJ2-2|.
CASTSNPSVGARELFF
TGTGCCAGCACCTCCAACCCTAGTGTGGGGGCCCGGGAGCTGTTTTTT
>TRBV5-1|TRBD1|TRBJ2-2|few
CASSETGVAGELFF
TGCGCCAGCAGCGAGACAGGGGTGGCCGGGGAGCTGTTTTTT
>TRBV6-1|TRBD1|TRBJ2-7|.
CASSGIGQGAEEQYF
TGTGCCAGCAGTGGCATTGGACAGGGGGCGGAGGAGCAGTACTTC
>TRBV10-3|.|TRBJ1-1|.
CAISESGLGTEAFF
TGTGCCATCAGTGAGTCGGGCCTTGGGACTGAAGCTTTCTTT
>TRBV20-1|TRBD2|TRBJ2-1|.
CSATPVGRAYNEQFF
TGCAGTGCTACCCCCGTCGGGAGGGCCTACAATGAGCAGTTCTTC
>TRBV4-3|TRBD1|TRBJ2-7|many
CASSQDRVSYEQYF
TGTGCCAGCAGTCAGGACAGGGTCTCCTACGAGCAGTACTTC
>TRBV20-1|.|TRBJ2-3|few
CSATPGTDTQYF
TGCAGTGCTACCCCAGGCACAGATACGCAGTATTTT
>TRBV4-1|.|TRBJ2-5|.
CASSRGEPETQYF
TGCGCCAGCAGCCGAGGAGAGCCTGAGACCCAGTACTTC
>TRBV9|.|TRBJ2-1|few
CASSPEMINEQFF
TGTGCCAGCAGCCCAGAAATGATCAATGAGCAGTTCTTC
>TRBV27|.|TRBJ1-2|.
CASRPTYSHYGYTF
TGTGCCAGCAGACCCACGTACAGCCACTATGGCTACACCTTC
>TRBV7-2|.|TRBJ2-7|many
CASSLETVSEQYF
TGTGCCAGCAGCTTAGAGACAGTAAGTGAGCAGTACTTC
>TRBV12-3/TRBV12-4|TRBD1|TRBJ2-5|.
CASTRDRQETQYF
TGTGCCAGCACCAGGGACAGACAAGAGACCCAGTACTTC
>TRBV5-1|.|TRBJ2-1|.
CASSWSLASSYNEQFF
TGCGCCAGCAGCTGGAGTCTAGCGAGCTCCTACAATGAGCAGTTCTTC
>TRBV20-1|.|TRBJ2-7|.
CSARTLGPEGPPYEQYF
TGCAGTGCTAGGACTTTAGGGCCGGAGGGGCCCCCCTACGAGCAGTACTTC
>TRBV5-1|TRBD1|TRBJ2-7|.
CASSSEGARFYEQYF
TGCGCCAGCAGCTCTGAGGGGGCCAGGTTCTACGAGCAGTACTTC
>TRBV12-3/TRBV12-4|TRBD1|TRBJ1-5|.
CASSLRTGKGNQPQHF
TGTGCCAGCAGTTTAAGGACAGGGAAAGGCAATCAGCCCCAGCATTTT
>TRBV20-1|.|TRBJ1-1|few
CSASGNTNTEAFF
TGCAGTGCTAGTGGGAACACGAACACTGAAGCTTTCTTT
>TRBV7-9|TRBD2|TRBJ2-5|few
CASSSRGLAGQETQYF
TGTGCCAGCAGCTCTAGGGGACTAGCGGGGCAAGAGACCCAGTACTTC
>TRBV10-3|.|TRBJ2-7|few
CAISEAGTTYEQYF
TGTGCCATCAGTGAGGCCGGGACAACCTACGAGCAGTACTTC
>TRBV3-1|TRBD1|TRBJ1-1|.
CASSSRQGSPFF
TGTGCCAGCAGCTCCCGACAGGGAAGCCCTTTCTTT
>TRBV10-3|.|TRBJ2-1|.
CAISFGLGTAQGYNEQFF
TGTGCCATCAGTTTCGGCCTCGGTACAGCCCAAGGTTACAATGAGCAGTTCTTC
>TRBV4-2|TRBD1|TRBJ2-7|.
CASSQTGTEAYEQYF
TGTGCCAGCAGCCAAACCGGGACAGAAGCCTACGAGCAGTACTTC
>TRBV4-2|TRBD2|TRBJ2-1|few
CASSRDPSGANNEQFF
TGTGCCAGCAGCCGAGATCCGAGCGGGGCAAACAATGAGCAGTTCTTC
>TRBV19|.|TRBJ2-7|.
CASSIREGYEQYF
TGTGCCAGTAGTATTCGTGAGGGCTACGAGCAGTACTTC
>TRBV7-8|.|TRBJ1-2|.
CASSLDGGSYGYTF
TGTGCCAGCAGCTTAGATGGAGGATCCTATGGCTACACCTTC
>TRBV7-2|.|TRBJ1-6|.
CASSLGTTYNSPPHF
TGTGCCAGCAGCTTAGGGACAACTTATAATTCACCCCCCCACTTT
>TRBV20-1|.|TRBJ2-1|.
CSATGGWMRGLVNEQFF
TGCAGTGCTACAGGAGGGTGGATGCGGGGGCTAGTCAATGAGCAGTTCTTC
>TRBV12-3/TRBV12-4|.|TRBJ1-1|.
CASSLGGELKTEAFF
TGTGCCAGCAGTTTGGGGGGCGAACTAAAAACTGAAGCTTTCTTT
>TRBV7-2|.|TRBJ2-3|.
CASRPAAGSGTQYF
TGTGCCAGCCGACCCGCGGCGGGATCTGGTACGCAGTATTTT
>TRBV7-6|.|TRBJ2-2|.
CASTSYPGSADTGELFF
TGTGCCAGCACCAGCTACCCAGGGTCCGCGGACACCGGGGAGCTGTTTTTT
>TRBV6-5|.|TRBJ2-1|.
CASSYSWTSGEQFF
TGTGCGAGCAGTTACTCGTGGACCTCAGGCGAGCAGTTCTTC
>TRBV12-3/TRBV12-4|TRBD1|TRBJ1-3|few
CASSSGQGHSGNTIYF
TGTGCCAGCAGTTCAGGACAGGGCCACTCTGGAAACACCATATATTTT
>TRBV20-1|TRBD2|TRBJ2-5|.
CSALDLAGAQETQYF
TGCAGTGCCCTTGACTTAGCGGGGGCCCAAGAGACCCAGTACTTC
>TRBV7-7|.|TRBJ2-3|.
CAYLGHLSSDTQYF
TGTGCTTACCTCGGGCACCTTTCGTCTGATACGCAGTATTTT
>TRBV6-5|TRBD1|TRBJ2-7|few
CASSYSGGQGRYEQYF
TGTGCCAGCAGTTACTCGGGGGGACAGGGGCGGTACGAGCAGTACTTC
>TRBV5-6|.|TRBJ2-5|.
CASKNRVWAQETQYF
TGTGCCAGCAAAAATAGAGTCTGGGCCCAAGAGACCCAGTACTTC